The clone carrying this T cell receptor beta chain was counted only a few times. This sample is drawn from a study of T cell repertoires in cytomegalovirus infection. TCRdb analysed the reads with MiXCR anew, one entry per CDR3 protein. The sample holds about 680,000 distinct CDR3 sequences; approximately 24% are singletons and the top ten take approximately 8%. CDR1 is SGHTA and CDR2 is FQGNSA in the germline V gene. The CDR3 is 14 residues long. The V and J ends lost 5 bases and 10 bases respectively, with 18 bases between them. This sequence joins TRBV7-2 and TRBJ2-1; D call uncertain. Sequenced input: CD8+ T cells from PBMCs. This clonotype originated in a human donor in good health (CMV status not recorded). Some clones in this sample may be carry-over from other donors' samples. CDR3 coding DNA: TGTGCCAGCAGCCCTCGTCCTGAACCAGAGGAGCAGTTCTTC. It translates to CASSPRPEPEEQFF.